A selection of T cell receptor beta chains follows, all from one sample in a study of response to subunit inactivated influenza vaccine. TCRdb re-called the RT-PCR reads through MiXCR, storing one row per CDR3 protein. The table lists about half a million distinct CDR3 sequences, around 25% of them singletons, with approximately 2% in the top ten. The sample in question was CD4+ T cells sorted from PBMCs, obtained 4 to 6 days after vaccination. The origin of the receptors is a man between 45 and 60 years old who received an inactivated influenza vaccine. CDR3s include the opening cysteine and the closing phenylalanine or tryptophan. A D gene is named only where the DNA matches it firmly.

NA,TRBV12-3/TRBV12-4,CASSLGASYGYTF
TRBD2,TRBV28,CASSLWSGTSGSTGELFF
TRBD1,TRBV5-5,CASSSSSRTGTYEQYF
NA,TRBV5-4,CASSLRGDQYF
NA,TRBV7-2,CASSLSPNQPQHF
NA,TRBV7-2,CASSLEGRVRNTQYF
TRBD1,TRBV5-1,CASSGMTGRETQYF
NA,TRBV6-1,CVTTRTRGTEAFF
NA,TRBV12-3/TRBV12-4,CASRLDRSLNQPQHF
TRBD1,TRBV4-2,CASSLGDRGTGELFF
TRBD2,TRBV7-8,CASSMRIAGSTDTQYF
NA,TRBV4-2,CASSQSQEGQPQHF
TRBD2,TRBV4-2,CASSPQTSGSREQYF
NA,TRBV11-2,CASSLVGGFTYEQYF
NA,TRBV10-3,CAISESSLLGDEQFF
TRBD1,TRBV2,CASSRDSAYNEQFF
NA,TRBV20-1,CSARAPLGGGRTDTQYF
TRBD1,TRBV5-5,CASSFAQGVQNYGYTF
NA,TRBV6-1,CARKETGRGETQYF
NA,TRBV7-3,CASSHSVSTDTQYF
TRBD2,TRBV20-1,CSARLAGGNTGELFF
NA,TRBV6-2/TRBV6-3,CASSYWAGRPNTEAFF
TRBD2,TRBV12-3/TRBV12-4,CASSSRTSGENNEQFF
NA,TRBV4-3,CASSQERLSGSEAFF
NA,TRBV28,CASNTTPGANYGYTF
NA,TRBV20-1,CSALGTTGQDSGANVLTF
NA,TRBV5-5,CASSAPGRWAGDTQYF
TRBD2,TRBV20-1,CSARKTSGMRDTQYF
TRBD2,TRBV6-2/TRBV6-3,CASGGTSKETQYF
NA,TRBV5-1,CASSPGGPGHWNTDTQYF
NA,TRBV24-1,CATSDLQRGDTQYF
TRBD1,TRBV2,CASTQTGYGTDTQYF
NA,TRBV6-5,CASSYTQGNYCYTF
NA,TRBV18,CASSPPVTYEQYF
TRBD1,TRBV7-9,CASSLTGAWNEQFF
NA,TRBV7-9,CASSLLGLRQETQYF
NA,TRBV7-2,CATSKGGQFYGYTF
NA,TRBV29-1,CSVEFGRETQYF
TRBD1,TRBV6-2/TRBV6-3,CASSYLTGGTYNEQFF
TRBD2,TRBV11-2,CASSPGKVAGDSSYEQFF
TRBD2,TRBV5-1,CASSSGGITDTQYF
NA,TRBV5-1,CASSVGQNTGELFF